This T cell receptor (beta chain) originates from a study of Ad26.COV2.S vaccination and SARS-CoV-2 variants. Remarks on this clone: The target antigen is unknown.

Between the trimmed V and J ends, which lost 3 bases and 4 bases, there was a span of 10 bases. Germline CDR1 is SGDLS and CDR2 is YYNGEE. CDR3 size: 13 residues. Generated by immunoSEQ multiplex PCR, the TCRdb table keeps only in-frame clones and is missing some. Among about 460,000 clones listed, around 89% were seen once. Treatment given: around 19 received Ad26.COV2.S at low or high dose, single or two shots; about 5 received placebo; per-sample allocation not given. Each sample was drawn 63 days after the first injection (of vaccine or placebo). Regarding the study as a whole: Spike-specific TCR breadth was greater after Ad26.COV2.S than placebo. Substantial breadth was reported for post-vaccination spike-specific CD8+ and CD4+ T cells. Breadth measured for non-spike TCRs was similar across vaccine and placebo recipients. Total T cell responses were possibly underestimated by TCR breadth and depth analyses.

Material: peripheral blood, obtained in a trial of Ad26.COV2.S vaccine versus placebo. This clonotype was obtained from a person aged 18-60 years who received the Ad26.COV2.S COVID-19 vaccine or a placebo. The J gene is TRBJ2-5, the V gene TRBV9, with D uncertain. The CDR3 region is CASSGGWRETQYF. In DNA form, the CDR3 reads TGTGCCAGCAGCGGTGGGTGGCGAGAGACCCAGTACTTC.